These 30 T cell receptor beta chains were sequenced from one sample in a study of blood T cell repertoires in COVID-19. TCRdb's copy holds only in-frame clones and misses some; the assay was immunoSEQ multiplex PCR. Among roughly 220,000 clones, nearly 90% were seen once, and the ten largest hold about 15%. The sequenced sample consisted of PBMCs or T cells enriched from blood (not recorded which). The receptors come from a man in his thirties or forties who had been exposed to COVID-19.

The chain joins TRBV2 to TRBJ1-5; D is perhaps TRBD1 (6 bases). Germline V gene data show CDR1 as SNHLY and CDR2 as FYNNEI. This CDR3 has 13 residues. V shed 5 bases and J shed 9 bases, with 14 bases lying between them. CDR3 in DNA: TGTGCCAGCAGTCGACAGGTCCGATGGCCCCAGCATTTT. As protein: CASSRQVRWPQHF.

The V gene is TRBV5-1, the J gene TRBJ2-7, with D perhaps matching TRBD1 (6 bases). CDR3 length: 18 amino acids. CDR1 is SGHRS and CDR2 is YFSETQ in the germline V gene. V shed 0 bases and J shed 0 bases, with 19 bases lying between them. CDR3 protein: CASSLDLRTGIASYEQYF. As DNA, the CDR3 is TGCGCCAGCAGCTTGGACCTTCGTACAGGGATAGCCTCCTACGAGCAGTACTTC.

The CDR3 loop reads CASSQDMYYGYTF. In DNA, the CDR3 is TGTGCCAGCAGCCAAGATATGTACTATGGCTACACCTTC. The chain employs TRBV3-1 (or the pseudogene TRBV3-2) and TRBJ1-2; D is unclear. This CDR3 spans 13 amino acids. Trimming removed 0 bases at V and 3 bases at J, with 5 bases between. CDR1 and CDR2 from the germline V gene are LGHDT and YNNKEL (reference sequence).

The V call is TRBV4-2, the J call TRBJ2-1, with TRBD2 matching 12 bases. The V gene's germline CDR1 is LGHNA and CDR2 YNFKEQ. Losses at the gene ends were 1 base for V and 8 bases for J; bases not matched to a gene: 9. CDR3 length: 17 residues. The CDR3 region is CASSQAGGLAGGDEQFF. The CDR3 DNA sequence: TGTGCCAGCAGCCAAGCCGGCGGGCTAGCGGGGGGGGATGAGCAGTTCTTC.

This clone ranks as medium-sized. The chain has TRBV28 and TRBJ1-5, with D possibly matching TRBD1 (5 bases). Germline values: CDR1 MDHEN, CDR2 SYDVKM. The CDR3 extends over 14 amino acids. Deletions cut 10 bases from V and 5 bases from J, with 18 bases between. Written as DNA, the CDR3 is TGTGCCACTGGGGGGGGAGGTACGTATCAGCCCCAGCATTTT. Translating it yields CATGGGGTYQPQHF. The whole variable domain, remainder taken from reference TRBV28 and TRBJ1-5, is DVKVTQSSRYLVKRTGEKVFLECVQDMDHENMFWYRQDPGLGLRLIYFSYDVKMKEKGDIPEGYSVSREKKERFSLILESASTNQTSMYLCATGGGGTYQPQHFGDGTRLSIL.

The V call is TRBV5-4, the J call TRBJ1-6; D gene unclear. The V end was cut by 4 bases, the J end by 7 bases, with 12 bases between. The CDR3 consists of 14 residues. CDR1 SGHNT and CDR2 YYREEE come from the germline V gene (reference sequence). The CDR3 sequence: CASSPSPTNSPLHF. DNA of the CDR3: TGTGCCAGCAGCCCGTCCCCCACAAATTCACCCCTCCACTTT.

The rearrangement links TRBV27 to TRBJ2-1, with TRBD1 matching 8 bases. The germline V gene encodes CDR1 MNHEY and CDR2 SMNVEV (reference sequence). The CDR3 has 17 residues. V was pared by 7 bases and J by 3 bases, with 14 bases of the junction left unmatched. The CDR3 loop reads CASTILTGTGLYNEQFF. CDR3 DNA sequence: TGTGCCAGCACCATTCTTACCGGGACAGGACTCTACAATGAGCAGTTCTTC.

The CDR3 DNA sequence: TGCGCCAGCAGCGCCGGTCCGGGGGTTACTGGAAACACCATATATTTT. It is translated as CASSAGPGVTGNTIYF. V and J are TRBV5-1 and TRBJ1-3; tentatively, D is TRBD1 (5 bases). The CDR3 is 16 residues long. V was trimmed by 4 bases and J by 2 bases, leaving 16 bases between them. The V gene's germline CDR1 is SGHRS and CDR2 YFSETQ.

The chain joins TRBV4-1 to TRBJ1-1; D possibly corresponds to TRBD1 (5 bases). The CDR3 extends over 13 amino acids. Per germline, CDR1 MGHRA and CDR2 YSYEKL. V shed 3 bases and J shed 3 bases, with 8 bases lying between them. CDR3 in amino acids: CASSHGRDTEAFF. CDR3 in DNA: TGCGCCAGCAGCCACGGCAGGGACACTGAAGCTTTCTTT.

This chain joins TRBV4-3 and TRBJ2-3, with TRBD2 identical over 7 bases. This CDR3 has 18 amino acids. The ends lost 0 bases at V and 6 bases at J; junction bases unmatched: 15. CDR1 is LGHNA, CDR2 YSLEER, per germline. The CDR3 DNA reads TGCGCCAGCAGCCAAGATGTCCAAAGAGCGGGGCGTGTGGATACGCAGTATTTT. It is translated as CASSQDVQRAGRVDTQYF.

Notes on this clone: This sample also contains other DNA sequences that code for the same CDR3. The J gene is TRBJ2-7, the V gene TRBV13; D gene uncertain. Looked up from germline, CDR1 is PRHDT and CDR2 is FYEKMQ (reference sequence). CDR3 length: 14 residues. V lost 0 bases and J 0 bases, leaving 6 bases between the germline ends. The CDR3, as DNA: TGTGCCAGCAGCTTAGGGCAGGCCTCCTACGAGCAGTACTTC. This encodes CASSLGQASYEQYF.

V is TRBV5-6 and J is TRBJ1-2, with D possibly being TRBD1 (5 bases). The ends were cut back, 4 bases at V and 0 bases at J, with 13 bases in the middle. The CDR3 contains 15 residues. Looked up from germline, CDR1 is SGHDT and CDR2 is YYEEEE. In DNA, the CDR3 is TGTGCCAGCAGCCGACTGGGAGGGGCTAACTATGGCTACACCTTC. Amino acid sequence: CASSRLGGANYGYTF.

The gene calls are TRBV11-2 and TRBJ2-1; 10 bases line up with TRBD2. This CDR3 region has 16 residues. Germline V gene data show CDR1 as SGHAT and CDR2 as FQNNGV. V dropped 4 bases and J dropped 4; count of bases not matched to a gene: 7. CDR3 protein: CASSSTLTSGYNEQFF. CDR3 DNA: TGTGCCAGCAGCTCTACATTGACTAGCGGGTACAATGAGCAGTTCTTC.

This clone showed up just a few times. The genes are TRBV5-6 and TRBJ2-7, with unresolved D. There are 13 residues in the CDR3. Germline V gene lookup returns CDR1 SGHDT and CDR2 YYEEEE. Trimming removed 1 base from V and 3 bases from J, with 8 bases in between. The CDR3 DNA reads TGTGCCAGCAGCTTGCCCTCCGGCTACGAGCAGTACTTC. Translating it yields CASSLPSGYEQYF.

The count of this clone is one. The V call is TRBV5-1, the J call TRBJ2-7; TRBD1 matches at 8 bases. The V segment lost 2 bases and the J segment 6 bases; nucleotides outside the gene matches: 10. Germline loops: CDR1 SGHRS, CDR2 YFSETQ. CDR3 length equals 15 residues. CDR3 DNA: TGCGCCAGCAGCTTTTGGCGCCCTCAGGGGGCCGAGCAGTACTTC. Its protein product is CASSFWRPQGAEQYF.

The V gene is TRBV15, the J gene TRBJ2-5; weak D call: TRBD1 (7 bases). Germline loops: CDR1 LNHNV, CDR2 YYDKDF (reference sequence). V lost 4 bases, J lost 5 bases, and 14 bases lay in between. The CDR3 is made up of 14 amino acids. CDR3 residues: CATSKRTGGETQYF. DNA for the CDR3: TGTGCCACCAGCAAACGGACAGGAGGGGAGACCCAGTACTTC.

V usage is TRBV9 and J usage is TRBJ2-2, with a tentative D call TRBD2 (6 bases). V lost 3 bases to trimming and J lost 2 bases, with 8 bases between them. This CDR3 contains 14 residues. Germline V CDR1 and CDR2: SGDLS, YYNGEE. CDR3 sequence (DNA): TGTGCCAGCAGCGGACTAGTTAACACCGGGGAGCTGTTTTTT. Protein product: CASSGLVNTGELFF.

The chain joins TRBV5-1 to TRBJ1-2; unclear D gene. The CDR3 is 12 residues long. Germline V gives CDR1 SGHRS, CDR2 YFSETQ. Trimming took 4 bases from V and 7 from J, leaving 11 bases between them. The CDR3 spells CASSPGDGGYTF. The CDR3 nucleotides read TGCGCCAGCAGCCCCGGGGATGGTGGCTACACCTTC.

The V gene is TRBV7-9, the J gene TRBJ2-1; D is possibly TRBD1 (5 bases). CDR1 is SEHNR and CDR2 is FQNEAQ in the germline V gene (reference sequence). Trimming pared 5 bases from V and 8 bases from J, leaving 22 bases between. CDR3 length equals 16 residues. The DNA of the CDR3 is TGTGCCAGCAGCACAGTAGACAGCGTACTTTGGTATGAGCAGTTCTTC. Its protein is CASSTVDSVLWYEQFF.

This clone was counted at least ten times. The chain carries TRBV25-1 and TRBJ1-1, with D possibly matching TRBD1 (6 bases). The CDR3 has 13 amino acids. From germline, CDR1 is MGHDK and CDR2 SYGVNS. V was clipped by 5 bases and J by 4 bases, with 11 bases between them. The CDR3, as DNA: TGTGCCAGCAGTCTCGGGGGGCGCACTGAAGCTTTCTTT. Its translation is CASSLGGRTEAFF.

V is TRBV5-1 and J is TRBJ1-4; the D gene is possibly TRBD1 (6 bases). This CDR3 is built from 15 residues. CDR1 SGHRS and CDR2 YFSETQ come from the germline V gene. V lost 4 bases and J lost 7, with 17 bases in between. In DNA, the CDR3 is TGCGCCAGCAGCCCCCAGGGGAGGGAATTTGAAAAACTGTTTTTT. Amino acids: CASSPQGREFEKLFF.

The genes are TRBV9 and TRBJ2-3; 8 bases map to TRBD1. This CDR3 has 15 amino acids. Germline trimming cut 3 bases from V and 2 bases from J; bases unmatched to any gene: 5. The V gene's germline CDR1 is SGDLS and CDR2 YYNGEE. The CDR3 loop is CASSAGGYPTDTQYF. Here the CDR3 DNA reads TGTGCCAGCAGCGCAGGGGGCTACCCCACAGATACGCAGTATTTT.

The gene calls are TRBV5-8 and TRBJ2-6; 8 positions agree with TRBD1. This CDR3 has 17 residues. Germline CDR1 reads SGHTS; CDR2 reads YDEGEE. V shed 4 bases, J shed 1 base, and the junction held 7 bases outside the gene matches. In DNA, the CDR3 is TGTGCCAGCAGCGGCGGACAGGGTTGGTCTGGGGCCAACGTCCTGACTTTC. It yields the protein CASSGGQGWSGANVLTF.

The chain links TRBV5-1 to TRBJ1-1, with no clear D. Per the germline V gene, CDR1 is SGHRS and CDR2 is YFSETQ. V shed 1 base and J shed 1 base, with 8 bases lying between them. There are 14 residues in the CDR3. The CDR3 DNA reads as TGCGCCAGCAGCTTGTCGCCAGGGAACACTGAAGCTTTCTTT. This codes for CASSLSPGNTEAFF.

In its sample, this clone was seen once. This CDR3 is CASIVPGQGLSWNSPLHF. The DNA of the CDR3 is TGTGCCAGCATCGTACCGGGACAGGGGTTATCGTGGAATTCACCCCTCCACTTT. The chain joins TRBV11-3 to TRBJ1-6, with 10 bases fitting TRBD1. Looked up from germline, CDR1 is SGHNT and CDR2 is YENEEA. The CDR3 consists of 18 residues. V lost 7 bases to trimming and J lost 7 bases; unmatched junction nucleotides: 16.

CDR3 protein: CASSIHQGNMNTEAFF. The DNA of the CDR3 is TGTGCCAGTAGCATACATCAGGGCAACATGAACACTGAAGCTTTCTTT. The chain uses TRBV19 and TRBJ1-1, with D possibly being TRBD1 (5 bases). Germline CDR1 LNHDA, CDR2 SQIVND (reference sequence). The CDR3 is made up of 16 amino acids. V lost 6 bases, J lost 0 bases, and 17 bases lay in between.

J is TRBJ2-6 and V is TRBV7-9, with D uncertain. The length of the CDR3 is 16 residues. CDR1 is SEHNR and CDR2 is FQNEAQ in the germline V gene (reference sequence). Trimming removed 3 bases at V and 1 base at J, with 10 bases between. The CDR3 region has the DNA TGTGCCAGCAGCTTTTTCGGGTATTCTGGGGCCAACGTCCTGACTTTC. Its translation: CASSFFGYSGANVLTF.

The chain is built from TRBV7-2 and TRBJ2-4; 13 bases fit TRBD2. This CDR3 has 19 residues. Per the germline V gene, CDR1 is SGHTA and CDR2 is FQGNSA. The trim removed 3 bases at V and 1 base at J, leaving 9 bases unmatched. CDR3 DNA sequence: TGTGCCAGCAGCTTGCATCCGGGACTAGCGGGGCGGGCCAAAAACATTCAGTACTTC. Translation: CASSLHPGLAGRAKNIQYF.

J is TRBJ2-5 and V is TRBV29-1; D may be TRBD2 (5 bases). Trimming pared 0 bases from V and 0 bases from J, leaving 8 bases between. The CDR3 runs 14 residues. Germline assignment: CDR1 SQVTM and CDR2 ANQGSEA. Written as DNA, the CDR3 is TGCAGCGTTGAAGACTCGGGAAACCAAGAGACCCAGTACTTC. Translated: CSVEDSGNQETQYF.

Concerning this clone itself: Sequence at one end of the junction differs from germline and may be a read error. The CDR3 DNA is TGTGCCAGCAGTTTAGGGACAGTCTCTGGAAACACCATATATTTT. This translates into CASSLGTVSGNTIYF. The chain recombines TRBV7-2 with TRBJ1-3; 7 bases fit TRBD1. The CDR3 consists of 15 residues. Germline CDR1 is SGHTA and CDR2 is FQGNSA. The whole variable domain, remainder taken from reference TRBV7-2 and TRBJ1-3, is GAGVSQSPSNKVTEKGKDVELRCDPISGHTALYWYRQSLGQGLEFLIYFQGNSAPDKSGLPSDRFSAERTGGSVSTLTIQRTQQEDSAVYLCASSLGTVSGNTIYFGEGSWLTVV.